This TCR beta chain comes out of a study of regulatory T cells in long-lasting Graves disease. Findings and caveats of the study: Having few samples may have compromised the accuracy. It was in persistent disease that TRBV28, TRBJ1-2 and TRBJ2-5 were favored.

The table lists this clonotype with a few counts. Antigen: not known. Germline lookup yields CDR1 GTSNPN and CDR2 SVGIG (reference sequence). This CDR3 is built from 16 residues. V lost 0 bases and J lost 7; bases outside the gene matches: 10. Arm-PCR of CDR3 regions and iRepertoire HTBI primers were the basis on which TCR beta libraries were built. MiXCR, run by TCRdb on the multiplex PCR reads, gives a single entry per CDR3 protein. Among a few hundred thousand distinct CDR3 sequences listed, roughly 20% were seen once. Time point described: persistent/refractory GD, antithyroid drugs over 5 years with positive TRAb. Extracted RNA from PBMCs served as the source of the TCR library. Diagnosis followed American Thyroid Association guidelines for Graves' disease. With EDTA tubes as the receptacles, nine milliliters of peripheral blood were drawn.

Sequences were derived from peripheral blood mononuclear cells (PBMCs), sampled when the disease was refractory, from a patient treated with antithyroid drugs. The TCR sequence derives from a woman in her forties with Graves disease. The genes are TRBV30 and TRBJ1-5; 9 bases fit TRBD1. The CDR3 DNA reads TGTGCCTGGAGTGTAGGATACAGGGGGCAGGGACAGCCCCAGCATTTT. Its translation is CAWSVGYRGQGQPQHF.